This T cell receptor beta chain was sequenced during a study of T cell repertoires in cytomegalovirus infection. Background on the study: Both CMV infection and a matching HLA type were indicated by public TCR beta signatures.

The ends were cut back, 7 bases at V and 6 bases at J, with 16 bases in the middle. The length of the CDR3 is 14 residues. Study observations and caveats: Cumulative frequency (of public TCR beta family members) identified carriers of CMV plus the relevant HLA.

TCRdb ran MiXCR on the reads and lists one entry per CDR3 protein. This sample has roughly 310,000 distinct CDR3 sequences, with about a sixth found just once. A note on this clonotype: Antigen: not known.

Material: PBMCs. The chain links TRBV12-3 or TRBV12-4 to TRBJ1-5; D remains ambiguous. The sequence came from a human donor in good health (CMV status not recorded). Some clones in this sample may be carry-over from other donors' samples. This chain's CDR3 is CASTEVAGGQPQHF. DNA of the CDR3: TGTGCCAGCACCGAGGTGGCAGGCGGTCAGCCCCAGCATTTT.